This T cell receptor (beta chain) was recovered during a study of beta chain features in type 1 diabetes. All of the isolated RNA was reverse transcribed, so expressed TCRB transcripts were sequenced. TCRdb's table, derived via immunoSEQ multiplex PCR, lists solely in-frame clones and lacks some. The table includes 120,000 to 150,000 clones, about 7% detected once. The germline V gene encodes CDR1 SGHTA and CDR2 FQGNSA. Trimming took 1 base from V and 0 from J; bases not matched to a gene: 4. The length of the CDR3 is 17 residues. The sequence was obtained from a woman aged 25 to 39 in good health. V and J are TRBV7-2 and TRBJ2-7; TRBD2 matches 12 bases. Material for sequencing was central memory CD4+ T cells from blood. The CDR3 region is CASSLDLAGGSSYEQYF. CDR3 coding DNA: TGTGCCAGCAGCTTAGATCTAGCGGGAGGGAGCTCCTACGAGCAGTACTTC.